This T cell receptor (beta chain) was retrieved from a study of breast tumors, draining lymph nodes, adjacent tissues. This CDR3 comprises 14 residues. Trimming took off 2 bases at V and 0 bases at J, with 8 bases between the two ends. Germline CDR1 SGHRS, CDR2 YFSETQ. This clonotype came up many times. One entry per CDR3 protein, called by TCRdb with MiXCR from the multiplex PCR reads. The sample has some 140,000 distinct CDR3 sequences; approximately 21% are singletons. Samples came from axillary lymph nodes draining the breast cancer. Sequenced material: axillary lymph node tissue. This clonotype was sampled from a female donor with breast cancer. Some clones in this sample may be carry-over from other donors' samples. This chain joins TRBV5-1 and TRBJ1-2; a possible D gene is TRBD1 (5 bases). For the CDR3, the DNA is TGCGCCAGCAGCTTAGGGACTTCTAACTATGGCTACACCTTC. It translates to CASSLGTSNYGYTF.